This T cell receptor beta chain was sequenced in a study of persistence of HIV-infected CD4 T cells. Study-wide background: A couple of participants gave one leukapheresis sample; others gave up to roughly 180 mL blood repeatedly. Study-wide findings and caveats: Compared with CD3/CD28-stimulated cells, CMV- and Gag-responding cells showed lower TCRbeta richness.

The V gene lost 2 bases and the J gene lost 5 bases, with 13 bases spanning the gap. CDR3 size: 14 residues. The germline V gene encodes CDR1 KGHSH and CDR2 LQKENI. An overlapping HIV-1 Gag peptide pool stimulated these cells at 1 ug/peptide/mL. Responding CD4+ T cells were sorted by upregulation of both CD40 ligand and CD69. CD8+ T cells were removed from PBMCs prior to stimulation. Points on this clone: Its specificity is not known.

The libraries were made with immunoSEQ version 4 in survey mode. Here immunoSEQ multiplex PCR was the method, and the copy in TCRdb shows in-frame clones only, minus some. The sample has around 24,000 clones; over 65% are singletons. The sequencing here drew on CD4+ T cells sorted from PBMCs after 18-hour stimulation, taken from a patient who received antiretroviral therapy. The TCR was taken from an adult man with HIV who was CMV-seropositive. J is TRBJ2-7 and V is TRBV18, with D possibly being TRBD1 (6 bases). In DNA form, the CDR3 reads TGTGCCAGCTCACCAGGGGGCGCGATCCACGAGCAGTACTTC. This sequence encodes CASSPGGAIHEQYF. Together with reference TRBV18 and TRBJ2-7, the CDR3 gives the full variable domain: NAGVMQNPRHLVRRRGQEARLRCSPMKGHSHVYWYRQLPEEGLKFMVYLQKENIIDESGMPKERFSAEFPKEGPSILRIQQVVRGDSAAYFCASSPGGAIHEQYFGPGTRLTVT.